A single sample gave rise to the 25 T cell receptor beta chains below, sequenced in a study of OX40 agonist ivuxolimab in advanced cancers. Libraries were prepared by immunoSEQ multiplex PCR; TCRdb keeps only in-frame clonotypes and omits some of them. The table has roughly 72,000 clones, around 94% seen once. Material: CD4+ or CD8+ T cells sorted from blood, obtained in a trial of the OX40 agonist ivuxolimab. These receptors came from an adult with an advanced solid tumor such as melanoma, head and neck, liver or kidney cancer.

The chain combines TRBV6-6 with TRBJ1-1; 8 bases are shared with TRBD1. Germline V gene lookup returns CDR1 MNHNY and CDR2 SVGAGI (reference sequence). CDR3 length: 13 amino acids. The J segment lost 10 bases and the V segment lost 2 bases, leaving 6 bases of the junction unmatched. This CDR3 is CASSYGQGAPAFF. CDR3 nucleotide sequence: TGTGCCAGCAGTTACGGGCAGGGGGCCCCAGCTTTCTTT.

The V and J genes are TRBV11-3 and TRBJ2-5; TRBD1 agrees at 7 bases. Looked up from germline, CDR1 is SGHNT and CDR2 is YENEEA. With 4 bases clipped from V and 0 bases from J, the junction kept 5 bases outside the gene matches. The CDR3 sequence is 15 residues long. In DNA form, the CDR3 reads TGTGCCAGCAGCTACAGGGGCGAGTACCAAGAGACCCAGTACTTC. Translation gives CASSYRGEYQETQYF.

The rearrangement links TRBV27 to TRBJ1-4; D possibly corresponds to TRBD1 (5 bases). V lost 3 bases and J lost 8, with 13 bases in between. Germline V gives CDR1 MNHEY, CDR2 SMNVEV (reference sequence). The CDR3 length is 14 residues. Written as DNA, the CDR3 is TGTGCCAGCAGTTTCGTGCGGGGGGACGAAAAACTGTTTTTT. This gives the protein CASSFVRGDEKLFF.

The chain uses TRBV19 and TRBJ1-5, with D possibly being TRBD1 (5 bases). V was cut by 7 bases and J by 5 bases, with 15 bases left in between. There are 14 residues in the CDR3. CDR1 is LNHDA, CDR2 SQIVND, per germline (reference sequence). In nucleotides, the CDR3 is TGTGCCAGTACTAACCTATGGGGCTATCAGCCCCAGCATTTT. Translated, it gives CASTNLWGYQPQHF.

The rearrangement uses TRBV4-1 and TRBJ2-4; 7 bases agree with TRBD2. V lost 4 bases to trimming and J lost 7 bases; unmatched junction nucleotides: 10. This CDR3 has 15 amino acids. Germline V CDR1 and CDR2: MGHRA, YSYEKL. The CDR3 bases are TGCGCCAGCAGCCTCCGGCGGGAGCTCTCGAACATTCAGTACTTC. Amino acid sequence: CASSLRRELSNIQYF.

The J gene is TRBJ2-7, the V gene TRBV27; 12 nucleotides line up with TRBD1. Germline V gives CDR1 MNHEY, CDR2 SMNVEV (reference sequence). The V gene end was trimmed by 4 bases and the J gene end by 6 bases; junction bases not matched to a gene: 7. This CDR3 contains 15 residues. This chain's CDR3 is CASSYGTGGVGEQYF. CDR3 bases: TGTGCCAGCAGTTACGGGACAGGGGGCGTCGGCGAGCAGTACTTC.

V usage is TRBV4-1 and J usage is TRBJ2-7; D is unresolved. V was shortened by 3 bases and J by 4 bases, with 10 bases between the two germline ends. Germline assignment: CDR1 MGHRA and CDR2 YSYEKL. This CDR3 contains 13 residues. CDR3 region: CASSQLDEYEQYF. CDR3 bases: TGCGCCAGCAGCCAGCTAGACGAGTACGAGCAGTACTTC.

V usage is TRBV28 and J usage is TRBJ2-7; the match to TRBD1 covers 8 bases. CDR1 and CDR2 from the germline V gene are MDHEN and SYDVKM. The V and J ends lost 6 bases and 2 bases, in that order; junction bases with no gene match: 3. The CDR3 loop spans 13 amino acids. CDR3 sequence: CASRQGATYEQYF. The CDR3 region has the DNA TGTGCCAGCAGGCAGGGGGCCACCTACGAGCAGTACTTC.

The rearrangement uses TRBV6-1 and TRBJ1-1; no firm D call. Germline CDR1 is MNHNS and CDR2 is SASEGT. Trimming took off 8 bases at V and 8 bases at J, with 6 bases between the two ends. CDR3 size: 9 residues. CDR3 protein: CASGREAFF. DNA for the CDR3: TGTGCCAGCGGACGGGAAGCTTTCTTT.

This clone has just a few counts. This chain uses TRBV5-8 with TRBJ1-2, with 10 bases aligning to TRBD1. CDR1 is SGHTS, CDR2 YDEGEE, per germline. V was pared by 4 bases and J by 6 bases, with 3 bases of the junction left unmatched. This CDR3 is built from 13 residues. The CDR3 region is CASSDRGPDGYTF. CDR3 coding DNA: TGTGCCAGCAGCGACAGGGGGCCAGATGGCTACACCTTC.

The gene calls are TRBV19 and TRBJ1-5; TRBD1 aligns across 7 bases. Germline V lookup: CDR1 LNHDA, CDR2 SQIVND (reference sequence). The length of the CDR3 is 15 residues. The V gene end was trimmed by 9 bases and the J gene end by 1 base; junction bases not matched to a gene: 9. The chain's CDR3 is CASKVQGYSNQPQHF. CDR3 nucleotide sequence: TGTGCCAGCAAAGTACAGGGGTACAGCAATCAGCCCCAGCATTTT.

The CDR3 reads CASSQEQVQGGNYGYTF. In DNA, the CDR3 is TGCGCCAGCAGCCAAGAACAAGTACAGGGGGGTAACTATGGCTACACCTTC. This chain joins TRBV4-1 and TRBJ1-2, with TRBD1 matching 8 bases. The V gene's germline CDR1 is MGHRA and CDR2 YSYEKL. The ends lost 0 bases at V and 1 base at J; junction bases unmatched: 7. The CDR3 is 17 residues long.

The rearrangement joins TRBV5-6 to TRBJ2-7; the D gene is possibly TRBD1 (6 bases). This CDR3 is 12 amino acids long. The germline gives CDR1 SGHDT, CDR2 YYEEEE. The V end lost 7 bases, the J end lost 7 bases, and 15 bases lay between the germline ends. This CDR3 reads CASDTQGGEQYF. The CDR3, as DNA: TGTGCCAGCGACACCCAAGGGGGTGAGCAGTACTTC.

The chain uses TRBV9 and TRBJ2-7; TRBD2 matches 7 bases. The J segment lost 4 bases and the V segment lost 2 bases, leaving 9 bases of the junction unmatched. The CDR3 contains 15 residues. CDR1 is SGDLS and CDR2 is YYNGEE in the germline V gene. Here the CDR3 DNA reads TGTGCCAGCAGCGTTGAGGGGCCGGGACTATACGAGCAGTACTTC. It specifies CASSVEGPGLYEQYF. Filled out from reference TRBV9 and TRBJ2-7, the complete variable domain reads DSGVTQTPKHLITATGQRVTLRCSPRSGDLSVYWYQQSLDQGLQFLIQYYNGEERAKGNILERFSAQQFPDLHSELNLSSLELGDSALYFCASSVEGPGLYEQYFGPGTRLTVT.

This sequence joins TRBV4-3 and TRBJ2-1, with 14 bases matching TRBD2. The V gene end was trimmed by 2 bases and the J gene end by 4 bases; junction bases not matched to a gene: 1. The CDR3 is 16 amino acids. The germline CDR1 and CDR2 sequences are LGHNA and YSLEER. CDR3 loop: CASSQRLAGGYNEQFF. The CDR3, as DNA: TGCGCCAGCAGCCAACGACTAGCGGGGGGGTACAATGAGCAGTTCTTC.

The V gene is TRBV27, the J gene TRBJ2-7; 9 nucleotides align to TRBD1. V lost 10 bases to trimming and J lost 2 bases; unmatched junction nucleotides: 3. This CDR3 region has 12 residues. Germline-derived CDR1 and CDR2 are MNHEY and SMNVEV (reference sequence). The CDR3 protein is CATGQGPYEQYF. CDR3 coding DNA: TGTGCCACCGGACAGGGGCCCTACGAGCAGTACTTC.

The rearrangement joins TRBV4-1 to TRBJ2-7, with D possibly being TRBD2 (5 bases). This CDR3 is built from 16 residues. Germline V CDR1 and CDR2: MGHRA, YSYEKL. Trimming stripped 1 base from V and 1 base from J, with 14 bases between. This CDR3 reads CASSQVPSGGSYEQYF. CDR3 DNA sequence: TGCGCCAGCAGCCAAGTCCCCAGCGGAGGATCCTACGAGCAGTACTTC.

The chain is built from TRBV5-6 and TRBJ1-1, with D uncertain. CDR3 length: 15 amino acids. CDR1 is SGHDT and CDR2 is YYEEEE in the germline V gene. Trimming took off 5 bases at V and 4 bases at J, with 18 bases between the two ends. CDR3 sequence: CASSSMARLGTEAFF. CDR3 nucleotides: TGTGCCAGCAGTTCTATGGCCCGGTTGGGCACTGAAGCTTTCTTT.

The gene calls are TRBV5-1 and TRBJ1-6; D not certain. The ends were cut back, 6 bases at V and 12 bases at J, with 13 bases in the middle. The CDR3 spans 12 residues. Germline V gives CDR1 SGHRS, CDR2 YFSETQ. The chain's CDR3 is CASTFSDLPLHF. The CDR3 nucleotides are TGCGCCAGCACCTTCTCGGACCTACCCCTCCACTTT.

The rearrangement uses TRBV10-3 and TRBJ2-1, with 10 bases identical to TRBD2. Germline CDR1 reads ENHRY; CDR2 reads SYGVKD. This CDR3 has 15 residues. Trimming cost V 6 bases and J 5 bases; bases outside gene matches: 7. This CDR3 reads CAISAPSGGHNEQFF. CDR3 in DNA: TGTGCCATCAGCGCACCTAGCGGGGGTCACAATGAGCAGTTCTTC.

V usage is TRBV7-6 and J usage is TRBJ2-7; perhaps TRBD1 as D (6 bases). Germline values: CDR1 SGHVS, CDR2 FNYEAQ. This CDR3 contains 15 residues. V lost 4 bases and J 4 bases, leaving 17 bases between the germline ends. The CDR3 sequence: CASSSLQGMGYEQYF. The CDR3 DNA follows: TGTGCCAGCAGCTCCCTACAGGGAATGGGGTACGAGCAGTACTTC.

This sequence joins TRBV7-6 and TRBJ1-1; D possibly corresponds to TRBD1 (5 bases). The germline V gene encodes CDR1 SGHVS and CDR2 FNYEAQ. V lost 5 bases and J 4 bases, leaving 11 bases between the germline ends. The CDR3 contains 13 residues. DNA for the CDR3: TGTGCCAGCAGCCCGCCGGGGGTCACTGAAGCTTTCTTT. Protein: CASSPPGVTEAFF.

The chain employs TRBV29-1 and TRBJ2-3; 11 nucleotides line up with TRBD2. From germline, CDR1 is SQVTM and CDR2 ANQGSEA. This CDR3 has 16 residues. The J segment lost 4 bases and the V segment lost 4 bases, leaving 10 bases of the junction unmatched. CDR3 coding DNA: TGCAGCGTTGTGGCGACTAGCGGGATGTGGCCAGATACGCAGTATTTT. Translating gives CSVVATSGMWPDTQYF.

This clone has just one count. The gene calls are TRBV7-9 and TRBJ2-7; D unclear. Germline CDR1 SEHNR, CDR2 FQNEAQ (reference sequence). The V end lost 1 base, the J end lost 6 bases, and 19 bases lay between the germline ends. CDR3 length: 16 residues. CDR3 sequence reads: CASSLGGGHSGSEQYF. Here the CDR3 DNA reads TGTGCCAGCAGCTTAGGTGGCGGCCATTCCGGCTCCGAGCAGTACTTC.

V gene TRBV19 combines with J gene TRBJ1-1, with D perhaps matching TRBD1 (5 bases). In germline, CDR1 is LNHDA, CDR2 SQIVND (reference sequence). This CDR3 is built from 14 residues. Trimming pared 7 bases from V and 0 bases from J, leaving 12 bases between. CDR3 sequence (DNA): TGTGCCAGTACAGGTCCGGGGGTGAACACTGAAGCTTTCTTT. The encoded protein is CASTGPGVNTEAFF.